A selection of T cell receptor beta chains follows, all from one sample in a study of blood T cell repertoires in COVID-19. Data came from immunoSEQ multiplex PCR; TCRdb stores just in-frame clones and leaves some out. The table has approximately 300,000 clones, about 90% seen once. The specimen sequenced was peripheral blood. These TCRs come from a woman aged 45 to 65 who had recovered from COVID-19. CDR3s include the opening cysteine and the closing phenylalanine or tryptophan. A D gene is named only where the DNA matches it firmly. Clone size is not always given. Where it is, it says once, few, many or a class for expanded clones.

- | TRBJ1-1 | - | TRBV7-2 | CASSLARGLTEAFF | TGTGCCAGCAGCTTAGCGCGAGGGCTCACTGAAGCTTTCTTT
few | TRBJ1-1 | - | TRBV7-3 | CASSLRGFDTEAFF | TGTGCCAGCAGCTTAAGGGGCTTTGACACTGAAGCTTTCTTT
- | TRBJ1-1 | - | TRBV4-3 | CASSSGGVGNTEAFF | TGCGCCAGCAGCTCCGGGGGGGTGGGAAACACTGAAGCTTTCTTT
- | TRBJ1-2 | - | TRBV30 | CAWSELYGYTF | TGTGCCTGGAGTGAACTTTATGGCTACACCTTC
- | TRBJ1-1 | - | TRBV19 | CASKSGATEAFF | TGTGCCAGTAAGTCAGGGGCAACTGAAGCTTTCTTT
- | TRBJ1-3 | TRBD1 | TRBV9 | CASSVLSGGTGNTIYF | TGTGCCAGCAGCGTACTCTCAGGGGGAACTGGAAACACCATATATTTT
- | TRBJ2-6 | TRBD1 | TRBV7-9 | CASSLATGAHSGANVLTF | TGTGCCAGCAGCTTAGCGACAGGGGCCCATTCTGGGGCCAACGTCCTGACTTTC
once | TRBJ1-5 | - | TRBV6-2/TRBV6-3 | CASSYFRGASRRRQPQHF | TGTGCCAGCAGTTACTTTCGGGGGGCCAGTCGTCGCCGTCAGCCCCAGCATTTT
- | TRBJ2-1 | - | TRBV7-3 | CASSPISGYYNEQFF | TGTGCCAGCAGCCCGATTAGCGGATACTACAATGAGCAGTTCTTC
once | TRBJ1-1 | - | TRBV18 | CASSPAAGRDTEAFF | TGTGCCAGCTCACCCGCGGCGGGGCGGGACACTGAAGCTTTCTTT
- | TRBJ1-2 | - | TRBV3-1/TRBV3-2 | CASSPLWEGTYGYTF | TGTGCCAGCAGCCCTCTTTGGGAGGGAACCTATGGCTACACCTTC
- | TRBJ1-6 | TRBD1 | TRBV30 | CAWSEGQGLSPLHF | TGTGCCTGGAGTGAGGGACAGGGACTCTCACCCCTCCACTTT
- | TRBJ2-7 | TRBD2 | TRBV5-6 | CASSPSGGASFEQYF | TGTGCCAGCAGCCCGAGCGGGGGCGCCTCCTTCGAGCAGTACTTC
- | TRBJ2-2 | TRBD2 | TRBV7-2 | CASPPAGVGELFF | TGTGCCAGCCCCCCCGCGGGGGTCGGGGAGCTGTTTTTT
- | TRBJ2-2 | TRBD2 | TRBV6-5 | CASRGGAPAGELFF | TGTGCCAGCAGGGGAGGGGCTCCGGCCGGGGAGCTGTTTTTT
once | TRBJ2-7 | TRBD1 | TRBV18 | CASSAGQATYEQYF | TGTGCCAGCTCAGCAGGACAGGCAACCTACGAGCAGTACTTC
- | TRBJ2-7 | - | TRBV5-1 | CASRNTQEYEQYF | TGCGCCAGCAGGAACACACAGGAATACGAGCAGTACTTC
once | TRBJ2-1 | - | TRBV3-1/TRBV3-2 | CASSQAYGSYNEQFF | TGTGCCAGCAGCCAAGCCTACGGGAGCTACAATGAGCAGTTCTTC
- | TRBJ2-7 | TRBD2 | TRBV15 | CATSRVGTRSYEQYF | TGTGCCACCAGCAGAGTAGGGACTAGGTCCTACGAGCAGTACTTC
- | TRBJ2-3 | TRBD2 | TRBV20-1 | CSASLAGGPFLDTQYF | TGCAGTGCTAGTCTAGCGGGGGGACCGTTCCTTGATACGCAGTATTTT
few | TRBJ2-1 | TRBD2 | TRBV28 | CASSFSGLAGRNEQFF | TGTGCCAGCAGTTTCTCGGGGCTAGCGGGACGAAATGAGCAGTTCTTC
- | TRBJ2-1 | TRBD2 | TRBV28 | CASSFRGRAVDEQFF | TGTGCCAGCAGTTTCCGCGGGAGGGCCGTAGATGAGCAGTTCTTC
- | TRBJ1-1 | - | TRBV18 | CASSPKQANTEAFF | TGTGCCAGCTCACCAAAACAGGCGAACACTGAAGCTTTCTTT
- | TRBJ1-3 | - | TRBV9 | CASSVRSGPSGNTIYF | TGTGCCAGCAGCGTAAGGTCGGGTCCCTCTGGAAACACCATATATTTT
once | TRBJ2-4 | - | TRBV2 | CASSLQVIKVKNIQYF | TGTGCCAGCAGTCTACAGGTTATCAAGGTCAAAAACATTCAGTACTTC
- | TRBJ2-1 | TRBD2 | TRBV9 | CASSVVSGAGEQFF | TGTGCCAGCAGCGTAGTTTCGGGAGCGGGGGAGCAGTTCTTC
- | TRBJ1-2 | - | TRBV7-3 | CASSLRRGDGYTF | TGTGCCAGCAGCTTAAGGCGGGGTGATGGCTACACCTTC
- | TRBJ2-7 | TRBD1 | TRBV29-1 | CSVVRTGAYEQYF | TGCAGCGTGGTCCGGACAGGGGCGTACGAGCAGTACTTC
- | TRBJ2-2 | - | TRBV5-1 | CASSLAVSAPGELFF | TGCGCCAGCAGCTTGGCGGTTTCTGCCCCCGGGGAGCTGTTTTTT
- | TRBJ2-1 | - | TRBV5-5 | CASSPDSLSTPYNEQFF | TGTGCCAGCAGCCCGGACTCCTTGTCAACCCCCTACAATGAGCAGTTCTTC
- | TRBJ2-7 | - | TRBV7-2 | CASSSRVTYEQYF | TGTGCCAGCAGCTCCCGGGTTACCTACGAGCAGTACTTC
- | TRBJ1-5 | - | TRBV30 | CAWSAGRDQPQHF | TGTGCCTGGAGTGCTGGGAGGGATCAGCCCCAGCATTTT
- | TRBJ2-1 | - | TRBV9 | CASSDVNEQFF | TGTGCCAGCAGCGATGTAAATGAGCAGTTCTTC
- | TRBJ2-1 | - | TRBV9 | CASSVASIYNEQFF | TGTGCCAGCAGCGTAGCCAGTATCTACAATGAGCAGTTCTTC
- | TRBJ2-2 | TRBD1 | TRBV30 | CASQGAGELFF | TGTGCCTCGCAGGGGGCCGGGGAGCTGTTTTTT
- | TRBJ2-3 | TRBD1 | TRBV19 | CASSIVRGPGTDTQYF | TGTGCCAGTAGTATAGTTAGGGGGCCTGGCACAGATACGCAGTATTTT
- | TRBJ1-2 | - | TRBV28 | CASSLGGPIYGYTF | TGTGCCAGCAGTTTGGGGGGTCCCATTTATGGCTACACCTTC
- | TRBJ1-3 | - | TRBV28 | CASSFPTLPGLYF | TGTGCCAGCAGTTTCCCAACGCTCCCGGGTCTATATTTT
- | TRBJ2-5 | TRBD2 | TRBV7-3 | CASSLSGGRLQETQYF | TGTGCCAGCAGCTTAAGCGGCGGGAGGCTACAAGAGACCCAGTACTTC
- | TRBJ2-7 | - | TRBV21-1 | CASSMGQGRAYEQYF | TGTGCCAGCAGCATGGGACAGGGTAGGGCCTACGAGCAGTACTTC
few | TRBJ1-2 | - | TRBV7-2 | CASSLVATGGYTF | TGTGCCAGCAGCTTAGTGGCAACGGGAGGCTACACCTTC
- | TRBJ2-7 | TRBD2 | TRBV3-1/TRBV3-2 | CASSSRLAGVSYEQYF | TGTGCCAGCAGCAGCAGACTAGCGGGAGTCTCCTACGAGCAGTACTTC
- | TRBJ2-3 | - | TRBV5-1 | CASAVFQSDTQYF | TGCGCCAGCGCGGTGTTTCAGTCAGATACGCAGTATTTT
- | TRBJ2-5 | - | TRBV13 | CASSLDREETQYF | TGTGCCAGCAGCTTAGACAGGGAAGAGACCCAGTACTTC
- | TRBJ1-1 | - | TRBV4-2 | CASTPDGPRTEAFF | TGTGCCAGCACCCCAGACGGTCCCCGCACTGAAGCTTTCTTT
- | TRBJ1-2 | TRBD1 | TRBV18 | CASSLLDRDDYGYTF | TGTGCCAGCTCACTATTGGACAGGGATGACTATGGCTACACCTTC